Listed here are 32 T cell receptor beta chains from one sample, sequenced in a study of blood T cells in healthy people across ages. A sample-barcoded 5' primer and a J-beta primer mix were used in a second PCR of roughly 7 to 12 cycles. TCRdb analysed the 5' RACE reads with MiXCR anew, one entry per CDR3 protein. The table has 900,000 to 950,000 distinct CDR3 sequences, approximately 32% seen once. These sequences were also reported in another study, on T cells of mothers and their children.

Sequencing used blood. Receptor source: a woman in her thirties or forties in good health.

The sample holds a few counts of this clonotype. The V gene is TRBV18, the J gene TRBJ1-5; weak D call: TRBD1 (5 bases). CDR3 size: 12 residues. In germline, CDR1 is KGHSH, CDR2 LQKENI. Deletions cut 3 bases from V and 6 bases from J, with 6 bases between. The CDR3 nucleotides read TGTGCCAGCTCACCGGGGGTTCAGCCCCAGCATTTT. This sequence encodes CASSPGVQPQHF.

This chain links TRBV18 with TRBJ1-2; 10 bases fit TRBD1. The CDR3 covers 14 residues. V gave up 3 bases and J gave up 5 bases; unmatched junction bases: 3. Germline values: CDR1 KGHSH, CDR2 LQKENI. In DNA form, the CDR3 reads TGTGCCAGCTCACCCGACAGGGGGCGATATGGCTACACCTTC. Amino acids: CASSPDRGRYGYTF.

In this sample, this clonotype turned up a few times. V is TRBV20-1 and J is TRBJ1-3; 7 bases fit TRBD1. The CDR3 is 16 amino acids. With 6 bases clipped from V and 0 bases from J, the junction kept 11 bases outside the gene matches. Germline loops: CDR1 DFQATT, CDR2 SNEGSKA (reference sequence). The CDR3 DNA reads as TGCAGTGCGCCCCCCACAGGGGCGTCCTCTGGAAACACCATATATTTT. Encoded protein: CSAPPTGASSGNTIYF.

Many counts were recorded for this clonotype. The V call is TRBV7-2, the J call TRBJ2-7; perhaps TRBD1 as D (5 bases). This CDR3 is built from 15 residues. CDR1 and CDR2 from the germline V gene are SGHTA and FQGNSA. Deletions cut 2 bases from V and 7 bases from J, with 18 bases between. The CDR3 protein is CASSLPKGLLGEQYF. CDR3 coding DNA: TGTGCCAGCAGCTTACCAAAGGGGCTATTAGGGGAGCAGTACTTC.

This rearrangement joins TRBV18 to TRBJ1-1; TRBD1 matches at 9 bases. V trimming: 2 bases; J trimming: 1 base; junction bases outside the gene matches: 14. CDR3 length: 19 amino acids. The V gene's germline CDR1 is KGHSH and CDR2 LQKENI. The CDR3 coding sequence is TGTGCCAGCTCACCATCCGATTTGGGGACAGGGAATTCGAACACTGAAGCTTTCTTT. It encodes CASSPSDLGTGNSNTEAFF. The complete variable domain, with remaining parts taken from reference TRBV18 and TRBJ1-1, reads NAGVMQNPRHLVRRRGQEARLRCSPMKGHSHVYWYRQLPEEGLKFMVYLQKENIIDESGMPKERFSAEFPKEGPSILRIQQVVRGDSAAYFCASSPSDLGTGNSNTEAFFGQGTRLTVV.

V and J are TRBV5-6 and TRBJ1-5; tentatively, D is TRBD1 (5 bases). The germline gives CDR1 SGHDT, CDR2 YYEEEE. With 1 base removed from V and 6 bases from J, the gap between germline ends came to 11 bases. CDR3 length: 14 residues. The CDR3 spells CASSLYRGRQPQHF. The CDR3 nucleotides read TGTGCCAGCAGCTTGTATAGGGGCCGTCAGCCCCAGCATTTT.

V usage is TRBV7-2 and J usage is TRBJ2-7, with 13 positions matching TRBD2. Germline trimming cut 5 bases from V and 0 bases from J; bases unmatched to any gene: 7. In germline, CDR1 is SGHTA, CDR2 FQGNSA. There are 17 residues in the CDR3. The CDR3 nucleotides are TGTGCCAGCAGCCTCCGCGGGACTAGCGGGACCTCCTACGAGCAGTACTTC. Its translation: CASSLRGTSGTSYEQYF. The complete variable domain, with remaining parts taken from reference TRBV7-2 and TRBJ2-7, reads GAGVSQSPSNKVTEKGKDVELRCDPISGHTALYWYRQSLGQGLEFLIYFQGNSAPDKSGLPSDRFSAERTGGSVSTLTIQRTQQEDSAVYLCASSLRGTSGTSYEQYFGPGTRLTVT.

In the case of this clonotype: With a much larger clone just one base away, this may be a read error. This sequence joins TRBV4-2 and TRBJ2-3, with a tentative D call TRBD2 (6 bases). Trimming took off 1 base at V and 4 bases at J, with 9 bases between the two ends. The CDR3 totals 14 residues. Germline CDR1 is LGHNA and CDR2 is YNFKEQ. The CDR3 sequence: CASSQGASADTQYF. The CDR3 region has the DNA TGTGCCAGCAGCCAAGGGGCTAGCGCAGATACGCAGTATTTT.

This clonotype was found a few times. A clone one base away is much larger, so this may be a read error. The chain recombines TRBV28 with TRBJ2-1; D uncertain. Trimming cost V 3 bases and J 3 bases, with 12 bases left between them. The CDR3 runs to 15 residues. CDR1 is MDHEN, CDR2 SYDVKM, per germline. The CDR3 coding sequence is TGTGCCAGCAGTTTCGCTAGACAAGTCTACAATGAGCAGTTCTTC. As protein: CASSFARQVYNEQFF.

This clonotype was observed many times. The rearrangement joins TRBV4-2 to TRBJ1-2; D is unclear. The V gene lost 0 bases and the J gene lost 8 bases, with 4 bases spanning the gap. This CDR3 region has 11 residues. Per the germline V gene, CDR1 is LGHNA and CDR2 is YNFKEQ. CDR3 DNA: TGTGCCAGCAGCCAAGATCTAGGCTACACCTTC. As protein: CASSQDLGYTF.

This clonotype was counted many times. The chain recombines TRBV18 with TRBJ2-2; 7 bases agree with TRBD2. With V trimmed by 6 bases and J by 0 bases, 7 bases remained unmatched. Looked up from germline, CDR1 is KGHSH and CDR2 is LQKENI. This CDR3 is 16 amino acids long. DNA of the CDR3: TGTGCCAGCTCCGCCGTCCTAGCGGCGAACACCGGGGAGCTGTTTTTT. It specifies CASSAVLAANTGELFF.

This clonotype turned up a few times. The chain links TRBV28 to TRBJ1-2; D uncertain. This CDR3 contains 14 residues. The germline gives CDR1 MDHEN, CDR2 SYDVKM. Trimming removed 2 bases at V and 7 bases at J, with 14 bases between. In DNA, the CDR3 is TGTGCCAGCAGTTTAGCCTTTCGTGGCTCTGGCTACACCTTC. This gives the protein CASSLAFRGSGYTF.

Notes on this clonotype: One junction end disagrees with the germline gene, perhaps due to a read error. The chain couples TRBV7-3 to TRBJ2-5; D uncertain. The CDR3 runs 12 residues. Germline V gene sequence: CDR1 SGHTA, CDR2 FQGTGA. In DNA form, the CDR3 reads TGTGCCGGCAGCTTAGACGGGGAGACCCAGTACTTC. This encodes CAGSLDGETQYF.

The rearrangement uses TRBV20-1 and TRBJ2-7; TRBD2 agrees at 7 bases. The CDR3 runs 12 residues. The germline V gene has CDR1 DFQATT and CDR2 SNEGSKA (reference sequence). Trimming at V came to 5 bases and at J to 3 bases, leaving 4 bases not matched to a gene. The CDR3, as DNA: TGCAGTGCTGCGCGGGAGCGCTACGAGCAGTACTTC. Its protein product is CSAARERYEQYF.

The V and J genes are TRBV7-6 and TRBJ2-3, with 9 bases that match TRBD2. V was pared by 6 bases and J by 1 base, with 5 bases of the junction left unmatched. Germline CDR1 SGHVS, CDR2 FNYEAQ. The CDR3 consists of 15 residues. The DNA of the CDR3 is TGTGCCAGCAGGGCAGCGGGGGGACGCACAGATACGCAGTATTTT. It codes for CASRAAGGRTDTQYF.

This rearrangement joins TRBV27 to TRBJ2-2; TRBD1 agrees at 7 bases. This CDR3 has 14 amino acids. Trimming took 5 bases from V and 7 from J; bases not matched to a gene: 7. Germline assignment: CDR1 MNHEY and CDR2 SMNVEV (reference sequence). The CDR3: CASSNDQGDGELFF. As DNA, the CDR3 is TGTGCCAGCAGTAACGATCAGGGGGACGGGGAGCTGTTTTTT.

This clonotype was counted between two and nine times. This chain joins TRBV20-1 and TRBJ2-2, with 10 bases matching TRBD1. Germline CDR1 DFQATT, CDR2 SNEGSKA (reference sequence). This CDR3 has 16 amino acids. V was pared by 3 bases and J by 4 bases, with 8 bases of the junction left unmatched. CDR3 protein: CSARALGQGITGELFF. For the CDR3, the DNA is TGCAGTGCTAGGGCGTTGGGACAGGGGATCACCGGGGAGCTGTTTTTT.

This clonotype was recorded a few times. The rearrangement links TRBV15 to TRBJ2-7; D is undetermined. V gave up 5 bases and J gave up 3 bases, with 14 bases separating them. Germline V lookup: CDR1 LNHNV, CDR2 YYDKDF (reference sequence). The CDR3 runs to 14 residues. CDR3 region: CATSPGPGHYEQYF. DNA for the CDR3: TGTGCCACCAGCCCAGGCCCCGGGCACTACGAGCAGTACTTC.

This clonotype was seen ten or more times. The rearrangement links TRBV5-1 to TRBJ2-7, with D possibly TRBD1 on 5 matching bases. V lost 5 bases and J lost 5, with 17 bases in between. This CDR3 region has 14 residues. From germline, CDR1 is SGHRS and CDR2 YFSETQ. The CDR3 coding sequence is TGCGCCAGCAGTGATATTAGGGGTCCCAACGAGCAGTACTTC. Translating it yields CASSDIRGPNEQYF.

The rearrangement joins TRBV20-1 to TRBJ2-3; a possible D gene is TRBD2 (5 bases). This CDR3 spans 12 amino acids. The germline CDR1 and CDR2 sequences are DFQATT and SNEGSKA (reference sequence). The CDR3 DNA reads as TGCAGGGCCGGACTCCACGCGGGTACGCAGTATTTT. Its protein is CRAGLHAGTQYF.

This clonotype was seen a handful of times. For the CDR3, the DNA is TGTGCCAGCAGTTACTCGATGAACGGCTACGGGCAGTACTTC. This codes for CASSYSMNGYGQYF. This rearrangement joins TRBV6-5 to TRBJ2-5; D gene unclear. This CDR3 spans 14 amino acids. V was clipped by 0 bases and J by 11 bases, with 16 bases between them. Germline V CDR1 and CDR2: MNHEY, SVGAGI.

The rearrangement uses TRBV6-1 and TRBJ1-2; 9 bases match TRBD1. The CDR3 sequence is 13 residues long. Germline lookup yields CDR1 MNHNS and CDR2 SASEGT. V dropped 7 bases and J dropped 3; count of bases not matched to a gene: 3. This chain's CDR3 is CASNRGRDYGYTF. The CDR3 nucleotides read TGTGCCAGCAACAGGGGGCGCGACTATGGCTACACCTTC.

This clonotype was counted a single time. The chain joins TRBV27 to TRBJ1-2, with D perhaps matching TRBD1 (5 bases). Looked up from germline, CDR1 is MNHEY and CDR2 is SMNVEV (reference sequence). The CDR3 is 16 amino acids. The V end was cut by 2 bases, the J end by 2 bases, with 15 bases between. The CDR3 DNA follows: TGTGCCAGCAGTTTAGGGTTCGGAGGGACCAACTATGGCTACACCTTC. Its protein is CASSLGFGGTNYGYTF.

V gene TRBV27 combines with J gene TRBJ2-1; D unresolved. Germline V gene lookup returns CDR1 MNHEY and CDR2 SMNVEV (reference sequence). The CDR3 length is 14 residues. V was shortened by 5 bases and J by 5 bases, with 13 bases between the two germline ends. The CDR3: CASSRATRDNEQFF. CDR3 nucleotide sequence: TGTGCCAGCAGTCGAGCGACCCGGGACAATGAGCAGTTCTTC.

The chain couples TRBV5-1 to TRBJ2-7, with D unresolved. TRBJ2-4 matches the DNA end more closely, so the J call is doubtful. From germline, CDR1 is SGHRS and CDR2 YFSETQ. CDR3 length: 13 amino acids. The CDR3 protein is CASSLGRWDIQYF. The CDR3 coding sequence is TGCGCCAGCAGCCTTGGTAGATGGGACATTCAGTACTTC.

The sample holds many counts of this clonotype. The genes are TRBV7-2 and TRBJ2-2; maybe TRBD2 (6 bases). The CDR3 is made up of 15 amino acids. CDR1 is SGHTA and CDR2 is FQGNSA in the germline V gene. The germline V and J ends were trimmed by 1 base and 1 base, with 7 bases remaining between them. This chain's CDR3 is CASSLGAGNTGELFF. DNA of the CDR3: TGTGCCAGCAGCTTAGGAGCGGGGAACACCGGGGAGCTGTTTTTT.

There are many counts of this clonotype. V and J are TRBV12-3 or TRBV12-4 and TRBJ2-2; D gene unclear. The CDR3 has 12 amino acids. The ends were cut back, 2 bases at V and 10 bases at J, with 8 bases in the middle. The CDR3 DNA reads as TGTGCCAGCAGTTTAAGGTGGCCGGAGCTGTTTTTT. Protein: CASSLRWPELFF.

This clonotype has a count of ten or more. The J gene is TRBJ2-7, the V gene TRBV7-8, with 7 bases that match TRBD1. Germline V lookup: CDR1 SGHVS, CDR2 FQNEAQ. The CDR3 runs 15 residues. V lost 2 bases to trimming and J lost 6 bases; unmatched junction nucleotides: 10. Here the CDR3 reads CASSLMLTGFFEQYF. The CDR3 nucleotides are TGTGCCAGCAGCTTAATGTTGACAGGGTTTTTCGAGCAGTACTTC.

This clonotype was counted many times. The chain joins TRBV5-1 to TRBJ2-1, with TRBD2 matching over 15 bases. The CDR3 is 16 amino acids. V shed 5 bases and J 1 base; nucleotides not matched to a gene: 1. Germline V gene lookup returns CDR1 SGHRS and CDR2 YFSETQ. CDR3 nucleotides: TGCGCCAGCAGAGGGACTAGCGGGGGGTCCTACAATGAGCAGTTCTTC. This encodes CASRGTSGGSYNEQFF.

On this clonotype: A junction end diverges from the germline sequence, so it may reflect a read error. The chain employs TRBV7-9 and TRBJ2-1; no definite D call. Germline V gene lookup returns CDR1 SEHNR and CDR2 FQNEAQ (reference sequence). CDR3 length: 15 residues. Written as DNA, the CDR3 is TGTGTCAGCAGCCCGACACTAAGCTCCTACAATGAGCAGTTCTTC. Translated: CVSSPTLSSYNEQFF.

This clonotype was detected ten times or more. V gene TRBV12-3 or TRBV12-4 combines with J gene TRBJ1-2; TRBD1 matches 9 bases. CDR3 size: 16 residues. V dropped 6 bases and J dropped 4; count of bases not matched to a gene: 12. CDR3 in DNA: TGTGCCAGCAGAGCGTCCGGGACAGGGTGGGTCTATGGCTACACCTTC. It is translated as CASRASGTGWVYGYTF.

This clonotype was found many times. CDR3 DNA sequence: TGTGCCAGCAGCGTAGCAGAGGGGTCCTACGAGCAGTACTTC. It yields the protein CASSVAEGSYEQYF. This chain connects TRBV9 to TRBJ2-7; D might be TRBD1 or TRBD2, each matching 5 bases. CDR3 length equals 14 residues. Germline CDR1 is SGDLS and CDR2 is YYNGEE. Trimming shortened V by 0 bases and J by 1 base, and 8 bases separated the two germline ends.